The subject of this entry is one T cell receptor (beta chain). Germline assignment: CDR1 SGDLS and CDR2 YYNGEE. V lost 6 bases to trimming and J lost 2 bases; unmatched junction nucleotides: 7. There are 14 residues in the CDR3. The sample belongs to a study of control samples from healthy donors and cancer patients. Clones were sequenced by immunoSEQ multiplex PCR, and TCRdb holds only the in-frame ones, with some missing. The table has around 200,000 clones, 85% to 95% seen once. The sequence was collected from a man aged 50-60 years in good health. The sequencing input was blood. The chain recombines TRBV9 with TRBJ1-2; 7 bases are a match to TRBD1. The DNA for the CDR3 is TGTGCCAGCACCCGATCGGGACAGAACTATGGCTACACCTTC. This gives the protein CASTRSGQNYGYTF.